This passage covers 24 T cell receptor beta chains from one sample sequenced in a study of shared clonotypes between healthy human individuals (dated by TCRdb to 2020 to 2021). Libraries were prepared through the immunoSEQ multiplex PCR assay. TCRdb obtained this table from immuneACCESS and retained in-frame rearrangements with V and J assigned. These tables miss some clones; where compared with another copy, unresolved V genes account for less than half of the shortfall, and the remainder is unexplained. For this sample there are hundreds of thousands of clones; around three quarters appear just once. The ten largest clones take up around 1.7% of the sample. Sequenced input: memory CD4+ T cells sorted from blood. The sample's cell subset or site, from its label and the paper: CD45RA-negative fraction. The receptors originated from a woman in her thirties in good health.

The chain employs TRBV27 and TRBJ2-2; the match to TRBD2 covers 8 bases. With 2 bases clipped from V and 7 bases from J, the junction kept 3 bases outside the gene matches. The CDR3 runs 14 residues. Germline lookup yields CDR1 MNHEY and CDR2 SMNVEV (reference sequence). CDR3 in amino acids: CASSLRREDGELFF. The DNA of the CDR3 is TGTGCCAGCAGTTTACGGCGGGAGGACGGGGAGCTGTTTTTT.

This chain connects TRBV29-1 to TRBJ2-1; perhaps TRBD2 as D (6 bases). V gave up 7 bases and J gave up 6 bases, with 22 bases separating them. This CDR3 comprises 15 residues. The V gene's germline CDR1 is SQVTM and CDR2 ANQGSEA. This chain's CDR3 is CSATIGGSLGNEQFF. The CDR3 DNA follows: TGCAGCGCGACGATAGGAGGGAGTCTTGGCAATGAGCAGTTCTTC.

In nucleotides, the CDR3 is TGTGCCAGCAGTGAAGGGGAGGGACAGGGCTATGGCTACACCTTC. Encoded protein: CASSEGEGQGYGYTF. The V call is TRBV2, the J call TRBJ1-2; 9 positions agree with TRBD1. The junction had 4 bases not matched to a gene; V was cut back by 1 base and J by 4 bases. The CDR3 length is 15 residues. The germline V gene encodes CDR1 SNHLY and CDR2 FYNNEI.

J is TRBJ1-4 and V is TRBV15, with TRBD1 identical over 10 bases. This CDR3 region has 15 residues. Germline lookup yields CDR1 LNHNV and CDR2 YYDKDF (reference sequence). Trimming took 1 base from V and 7 from J; bases not matched to a gene: 3. The CDR3 nucleotides are TGTGCCACCAGCAGAGGACAGGGGGCCGGTGAAAAACTGTTTTTT. This sequence encodes CATSRGQGAGEKLFF.

The chain links TRBV7-2 to TRBJ2-1; TRBD2 matches 9 bases. The V segment lost 2 bases and the J segment 6 bases; nucleotides outside the gene matches: 5. CDR1 is SGHTA and CDR2 is FQGNSA in the germline V gene. The CDR3 totals 15 residues. The CDR3 DNA reads as TGTGCCAGCAGCTTATTTGCTAGCGGGACCAATGAGCAGTTCTTC. This codes for CASSLFASGTNEQFF.

This clone was detected once. The V gene is TRBV19, the J gene TRBJ2-1; no reliable D call. Germline V gene data show CDR1 as LNHDA and CDR2 as SQIVND (reference sequence). This CDR3 has 13 amino acids. Trimming cost V 7 bases and J 3 bases, with 10 bases left between them. The chain's CDR3 is CASKPLFYNEQFF. The CDR3 DNA is TGTGCCAGTAAACCGCTGTTCTACAATGAGCAGTTCTTC.

The V gene is TRBV6-6, the J gene TRBJ2-1, with D uncertain. The length of the CDR3 is 16 residues. Germline CDR1 MNHNY, CDR2 SVGAGI (reference sequence). Trimming pared 0 bases from V and 2 bases from J, leaving 11 bases between. CDR3 coding DNA: TGTGCCAGCAGTTACTCAGCCGACTTTACCTACAATGAGCAGTTCTTC. Its translation: CASSYSADFTYNEQFF.

This clone has a handful of counts. Other DNA sequences in this specimen translate into the identical CDR3. This chain joins TRBV18 and TRBJ1-5; possibly TRBD1 for D (5 bases). This CDR3 region has 14 residues. V was shortened by 3 bases and J by 1 base, with 7 bases between the two germline ends. In germline, CDR1 is KGHSH, CDR2 LQKENI. This CDR3 is CASSPQGSNQPQHF. The CDR3 nucleotides are TGTGCCAGCTCACCCCAGGGAAGCAATCAGCCCCAGCATTTT.

Only one count was recorded for this clone. V usage is TRBV10-2 and J usage is TRBJ1-5; D unresolved. Trimming left V 8 bases short and J 3 bases short, with 14 bases between. This CDR3 contains 14 residues. Germline V gene data show CDR1 as WSHSY and CDR2 as SAAADI. The CDR3: CASQGNRANQPQHF. CDR3 bases: TGCGCCAGCCAAGGTAATAGGGCCAATCAGCCCCAGCATTTT.

The CDR3 reads CASTLRDGGYTF. CDR3 sequence (DNA): TGTGCCAGTACCCTCCGGGACGGTGGCTACACCTTC. J is TRBJ1-2 and V is TRBV19; D is possibly TRBD1 (5 bases). Per the germline V gene, CDR1 is LNHDA and CDR2 is SQIVND (reference sequence). The CDR3 runs 12 residues. The V and J ends lost 7 bases and 7 bases respectively, with 13 bases between them.

A few counts support this clone. The rearrangement links TRBV10-1 to TRBJ2-3; D is ambiguous. This CDR3 region has 14 residues. V shed 5 bases and J shed 3 bases, with 12 bases lying between them. Looked up from germline, CDR1 is WNHNN and CDR2 is SYGVQD (reference sequence). The CDR3 sequence: CASSQGSTTDTQYF. The CDR3 nucleotides read TGCGCCAGCAGTCAAGGCTCTACGACAGATACGCAGTATTTT.

The V call is TRBV2, the J call TRBJ2-7, with 13 positions matching TRBD2. The CDR3 consists of 15 residues. The germline V gene has CDR1 SNHLY and CDR2 FYNNEI. With 5 bases clipped from V and 3 bases from J, the junction kept 4 bases outside the gene matches. Here the CDR3 reads CASSSGTSGIYEQYF. The CDR3, as DNA: TGTGCCAGCAGTTCTGGGACTAGCGGGATCTACGAGCAGTACTTC.

The CDR3 sequence: CASSLEGGEPQHF. CDR3 nucleotides: TGTGCCAGCAGCTTAGAAGGGGGAGAGCCCCAGCATTTT. The V gene is TRBV5-4, the J gene TRBJ1-5; perhaps TRBD1 as D (6 bases). The CDR3 length is 13 residues. Trimming removed 2 bases at V and 8 bases at J, with 11 bases between. Per germline, CDR1 SGHNT and CDR2 YYREEE (reference sequence).

The chain employs TRBV13 and TRBJ2-5; unclear D gene. V was pared by 2 bases and J by 1 base, with 23 bases between. This CDR3 comprises 19 residues. Germline V gene lookup returns CDR1 PRHDT and CDR2 FYEKMQ (reference sequence). The CDR3 reads CASSLSDWGGGGLQETQYF. The DNA of the CDR3 is TGTGCCAGCAGCTTAAGCGATTGGGGTGGCGGCGGCCTCCAAGAGACCCAGTACTTC.

The V call is TRBV19, the J call TRBJ2-2; 8 bases match TRBD1. With V trimmed by 3 bases and J by 0 bases, 9 bases remained unmatched. The V gene's germline CDR1 is LNHDA and CDR2 SQIVND (reference sequence). The CDR3 loop spans 18 amino acids. CDR3 sequence reads: CASSISWGQAPNTGELFF. The CDR3 bases are TGTGCCAGTAGTATCTCCTGGGGACAGGCGCCGAACACCGGGGAGCTGTTTTTT.

This chain links TRBV19 with TRBJ1-5, with no clear D. Germline V gene data show CDR1 as LNHDA and CDR2 as SQIVND (reference sequence). V lost 5 bases and J lost 5, with 10 bases in between. The CDR3 sequence is 13 residues long. The DNA of the CDR3 is TGTGCCAGTAGTGAAGGAGCTTATCAGCCCCAGCATTTT. Its protein product is CASSEGAYQPQHF.

V is TRBV5-4 and J is TRBJ1-1; TRBD1 is a possible D gene (5 bases). Germline lookup yields CDR1 SGHNT and CDR2 YYREEE (reference sequence). This CDR3 region has 13 residues. V lost 5 bases to trimming and J lost 2 bases, with 10 bases between them. CDR3 sequence: CASRLQANTEAFF. The CDR3 coding sequence is TGTGCCAGCAGATTACAGGCTAACACTGAAGCTTTCTTT. Using reference TRBV5-4 and TRBJ1-1 for the parts outside the CDR3, the full variable domain is ETGVTQSPTHLIKTRGQQVTLRCSSQSGHNTVSWYQQALGQGPQFIFQYYREEENGRGNFPPRFSGLQFPNYSSELNVNALELDDSALYLCASRLQANTEAFFGQGTRLTVV.

The genes are TRBV5-4 and TRBJ1-2, with D hard to call. V lost 0 bases and J lost 3, with 9 bases in between. The CDR3 contains 14 residues. From germline, CDR1 is SGHNT and CDR2 YYREEE (reference sequence). CDR3 DNA: TGTGCCAGCAGCTTGGGGAACGATTACTATGGCTACACCTTC. This encodes CASSLGNDYYGYTF.

Note on this clone: A far more abundant clone sits one base away, making this likely a read error. This sample includes further DNA sequences coding for the same CDR3. CDR3 sequence: CASSSGTSGNEQFF. Here the CDR3 DNA reads TGCGCCAGCAGCTCCGGGACTAGCGGCAATGAGCAGTTCTTC. J is TRBJ2-1 and V is TRBV5-1, with 11 bases lining up with TRBD2. The germline CDR1 and CDR2 sequences are SGHRS and YFSETQ. The CDR3 sequence is 14 residues long. After removal of 3 bases from V and 6 bases from J, the junction contained 2 bases not matched to a gene.

The chain couples TRBV15 to TRBJ1-1; no firm D call. There are 15 residues in the CDR3. Between the trimmed V and J ends, which lost 5 bases and 0 bases, there was a span of 13 bases. Germline V gene data show CDR1 as LNHNV and CDR2 as YYDKDF (reference sequence). CDR3 protein: CATSPNYQLNTEAFF. In nucleotides, the CDR3 is TGTGCCACCAGCCCTAACTATCAGTTGAACACTGAAGCTTTCTTT.

This clone showed up just a few times. This chain uses TRBV7-6 with TRBJ2-7; D assignment may be TRBD1 or TRBD2 (5 bases each). Germline V gene sequence: CDR1 SGHVS, CDR2 FNYEAQ. This CDR3 region has 15 residues. V was trimmed by 1 base and J by 3 bases, leaving 13 bases between them. The CDR3 loop reads CASSLGGTSGYEQYF. The CDR3 coding sequence is TGTGCCAGCAGCTTAGGGGGGACCAGCGGCTACGAGCAGTACTTC.

The chain is built from TRBV27 and TRBJ2-1; TRBD2 matches at 7 bases. The CDR3 extends over 12 amino acids. With V trimmed by 2 bases and J by 13 bases, 5 bases remained unmatched. The V gene's germline CDR1 is MNHEY and CDR2 SMNVEV (reference sequence). The CDR3: CASSLGREIQFF. CDR3 sequence (DNA): TGTGCCAGCAGTTTAGGGAGGGAAATACAGTTCTTC.

This clone was counted only a few times. The rearrangement joins TRBV7-2 to TRBJ2-1, with 7 bases fitting TRBD2. CDR3 size: 14 residues. Germline V CDR1 and CDR2: SGHTA, FQGNSA. Trimming cost V 5 bases and J 5 bases; bases outside gene matches: 6. The CDR3 coding sequence is TGTGCCAGCAGCCGGGGACTACAAGACAATGAGCAGTTCTTC. This codes for CASSRGLQDNEQFF.

The chain combines TRBV5-1 with TRBJ1-2; no clear D. The CDR3 is 13 residues long. Germline-derived CDR1 and CDR2 are SGHRS and YFSETQ. V shed 0 bases and J shed 6 bases, with 9 bases lying between them. The CDR3 DNA reads TGCGCCAGCAGCTTGGGCCAGATTGATGGCTACACCTTC. It codes for CASSLGQIDGYTF.